Listed here are 21 T cell receptor beta chains from one sample, sequenced in a study of post-analysis software for immune sequencing data (dated by TCRdb to 2014 to 2015). Points the paper makes about the study in general: A few TRBV segments, including TRBV5-6, TRBV5-1 and TRBV20-1, were significantly more frequent in patients than controls.

For these TCRs, the target antigens are not known. The protocol used for the library was PCR. TCRdb lists the instrument as Illumina HiSeq 2500. To reduce PCR and sequencing biases, unique molecular identifiers were incorporated into the TCR beta cDNA libraries. The public reads were reanalyzed by TCRdb: fastp trimming at Q25, MiXCR alignment, in-frame beta chains only. CDR3 protein sequences are deduplicated, and each keeps its most common genes and DNA. This sample comprises around 400,000 distinct CDR3 sequences, roughly 40% of them detected only once. The biggest ten clones account for under 9% of the sample. The sample consisted of blood. The receptors here all came from a girl aged 2 to 9 with multiple sclerosis.

V usage is TRBV7-9 and J usage is TRBJ2-1; D gene ambiguous. Germline V gene lookup returns CDR1 SEHNR and CDR2 FQNEAQ (reference sequence). Trimming stripped 2 bases from V and 5 bases from J, with 16 bases between. The CDR3 has 16 residues. CDR3: CASSLWAKASNNEQFF. As DNA, the CDR3 is TGTGCCAGCAGCTTATGGGCAAAGGCGTCCAACAATGAGCAGTTCTTC.

This clonotype was detected once. An end of the junction does not agree with germline; a read error may underlie this. In DNA form, the CDR3 reads TGTGCCAGCAGCTTGAGCCTTAGCACGGATACGCAGTATTTT. Translating gives CASSLSLSTDTQYF. This chain links TRBV7-2 with TRBJ2-3; D call uncertain. CDR1 is SGHTA, CDR2 FQGNSA, per germline. The CDR3 extends over 14 amino acids.

This chain joins TRBV12-3 or TRBV12-4 and TRBJ2-1, with 8 bases fitting TRBD2. The junction had 5 bases not matched to a gene; V was cut back by 7 bases and J by 6 bases. The CDR3 sequence is 13 residues long. CDR3 in amino acids: CASKPGTSNEQFF. In nucleotides, the CDR3 is TGTGCCAGCAAACCCGGGACTAGCAATGAGCAGTTCTTC.

This clonotype was picked up a small number of times. The gene calls are TRBV9 and TRBJ1-2, with 7 bases aligning to TRBD1. Germline loops: CDR1 SGDLS, CDR2 YYNGEE. The V and J ends lost 4 bases and 5 bases, in that order; junction bases with no gene match: 14. CDR3 length: 16 amino acids. CDR3 coding DNA: TGTGCCAGCAGCACCTCAAAGACAGGGACCGGGTATGGCTACACCTTC. Translation gives CASSTSKTGTGYGYTF. Filled out from reference TRBV9 and TRBJ1-2, the complete variable domain reads DSGVTQTPKHLITATGQRVTLRCSPRSGDLSVYWYQQSLDQGLQFLIQYYNGEERAKGNILERFSAQQFPDLHSELNLSSLELGDSALYFCASSTSKTGTGYGYTFGSGTRLTVV.

This clonotype came up a few times. The genes are TRBV28 and TRBJ2-7; D gene uncertain. The CDR3 is made up of 13 amino acids. The V end lost 1 base, the J end lost 5 bases, and 9 bases lay between the germline ends. Germline CDR1 and CDR2: MDHEN and SYDVKM. CDR3 nucleotides: TGTGCCAGCAGTTTATTGGTGGGTAACGAGCAGTACTTC. This translates into CASSLLVGNEQYF.

The rearrangement joins TRBV6-5 to TRBJ1-2, with D perhaps matching TRBD1 (5 bases). The germline CDR1 and CDR2 sequences are MNHEY and SVGAGI. Trimming removed 3 bases at V and 0 bases at J, with 26 bases between. The CDR3 sequence is 20 residues long. The CDR3 DNA is TGTGCCAGCAGTTATTCTCAGGGAGGAATGATCACTAGAACTAACTATGGCTACACCTTC. Translation: CASSYSQGGMITRTNYGYTF.

The chain joins TRBV4-1 to TRBJ2-5, with 9 positions matching TRBD1. The DNA end is a closer match to TRBJ2-7, so the J assignment may be wrong. Germline lookup yields CDR1 MGHRA and CDR2 YSYEKL. The CDR3 has 15 amino acids. The CDR3 sequence: CASSGSGGQGYEQYF. CDR3 bases: TGCGCCAGCAGCGGCTCCGGGGGACAGGGCTACGAGCAGTACTTC.

The CDR3 coding sequence is TGTGCCAGCAGTGACAAAGGGGGAAGCAATCAGCCCCAGCATTTT. This codes for CASSDKGGSNQPQHF. The chain couples TRBV25-1 to TRBJ1-5; D perhaps matches TRBD1 (6 bases). From germline, CDR1 is MGHDK and CDR2 SYGVNS. The CDR3 contains 15 residues. The V gene lost 3 bases and the J gene lost 1 base, with 10 bases spanning the gap.

The rearrangement joins TRBV7-2 to TRBJ2-7, with D maybe TRBD1 (6 bases). CDR3 size: 15 residues. V was clipped by 1 base and J by 0 bases, with 10 bases between them. Germline values: CDR1 SGHTA, CDR2 FQGNSA. The CDR3 spells CASSLGTDPSYEQYF. CDR3 nucleotide sequence: TGTGCCAGCAGCTTAGGGACAGATCCCTCCTACGAGCAGTACTTC.

To note about this clonotype: An end of the junction does not agree with germline; a read error may underlie this. V is TRBV20-1 and J is TRBJ2-5, with D uncertain. The CDR3 loop spans 12 amino acids. Germline V gene lookup returns CDR1 DFQATT and CDR2 SNEGSKA (reference sequence). CDR3 in DNA: TGCAGTGCCTACAATGCGCAAGAGACCCACTACTTC. This translates into CSAYNAQETHYF.

With regard to this clonotype: One junction end disagrees with the germline gene, perhaps due to a read error. The V gene is TRBV12-3 or TRBV12-4, the J gene TRBJ2-3; D is perhaps TRBD1 (6 bases). The CDR3 sequence is 13 residues long. The CDR3 loop reads CASIGVGADAQYF. The CDR3 region has the DNA TGTGCCAGCATCGGAGTGGGGGCGGATGCGCAATATTTT.

The CDR3 DNA reads as TGTGCCAGCAGCTTAAGACCCGGACTAGCGGGGGGAGCCTACGAGCAGTACTTC. Translated, it gives CASSLRPGLAGGAYEQYF. The chain employs TRBV7-2 and TRBJ2-7, with 14 bases lining up with TRBD2. This CDR3 region has 18 residues. Trimming at V came to 2 bases and at J to 2 bases, leaving 8 bases not matched to a gene. Germline CDR1 is SGHTA and CDR2 is FQGNSA.

This clonotype was seen a handful of times. The rearrangement joins TRBV20-1 to TRBJ2-7; 10 bases map to TRBD2. The V segment lost 3 bases and the J segment 6 bases; nucleotides outside the gene matches: 11. The CDR3 loop spans 15 amino acids. From germline, CDR1 is DFQATT and CDR2 SNEGSKA (reference sequence). The CDR3 spells CSASLAGGLFREQYF. CDR3 sequence (DNA): TGCAGTGCTAGTTTAGCGGGAGGTCTGTTTCGCGAGCAGTACTTC.

This clonotype was found a few times. The rearrangement links TRBV28 to TRBJ2-5; TRBD2 agrees at 9 bases. The ends lost 9 bases at V and 11 bases at J; junction bases unmatched: 13. The CDR3 is 13 residues long. Germline CDR1 MDHEN, CDR2 SYDVKM. CDR3 region: CASRAGGRVPQYF. The CDR3 DNA sequence: TGTGCCAGTAGAGCGGGAGGTCGCGTCCCGCAGTACTTC.

This clonotype was found once. The rearrangement links TRBV28 to TRBJ2-5; 8 bases match TRBD1. V was pared by 4 bases and J by 1 base, with 11 bases of the junction left unmatched. Germline CDR1 is MDHEN and CDR2 is SYDVKM. This CDR3 spans 17 amino acids. As DNA, the CDR3 is TGTGCCAGCAGTTACTGGACAGGGAAGGTGGGCCAAGAGACCCAGTACTTC. Its protein product is CASSYWTGKVGQETQYF. The variable domain in full, completed from reference TRBV28 and TRBJ2-5, reads DVKVTQSSRYLVKRTGEKVFLECVQDMDHENMFWYRQDPGLGLRLIYFSYDVKMKEKGDIPEGYSVSREKKERFSLILESASTNQTSMYLCASSYWTGKVGQETQYFGPGTRLLVL.

The rearrangement joins TRBV29-1 to TRBJ2-3; unclear D gene. This CDR3 region has 14 residues. The V end lost 5 bases, the J end lost 3 bases, and 15 bases lay between the germline ends. Germline V CDR1 and CDR2: SQVTM, ANQGSEA. CDR3 loop: CSVRRVDLTDTQYF. CDR3 nucleotide sequence: TGCAGCGTTCGCCGGGTCGATCTGACAGATACGCAGTATTTT.

The chain combines TRBV5-1 with TRBJ2-1; 10 bases agree with TRBD2. V shed 0 bases, J shed 3 bases, and the junction held 3 bases outside the gene matches. The CDR3 loop spans 16 amino acids. Per the germline V gene, CDR1 is SGHRS and CDR2 is YFSETQ. The CDR3 sequence is CASSLAERGGYNEQFF. CDR3 nucleotides: TGCGCCAGCAGCTTGGCGGAGCGGGGGGGCTACAATGAGCAGTTCTTC.

The rearrangement uses TRBV5-1 and TRBJ2-7; the match to TRBD2 covers 8 bases. V shed 2 bases and J 3 bases; nucleotides not matched to a gene: 10. This CDR3 spans 16 amino acids. Germline V CDR1 and CDR2: SGHRS, YFSETQ. The DNA of the CDR3 is TGCGCCAGCAGCTTAGCGGGAGCGGATTTAAGCTACGAGCAGTACTTC. This translates into CASSLAGADLSYEQYF. Combining the CDR3 with reference TRBV5-1 and TRBJ2-7 gives the whole variable domain KAGVTQTPRYLIKTRGQQVTLSCSPISGHRSVSWYQQTPGQGLQFLFEYFSETQRNKGNFPGRFSGRQFSNSRSEMNVSTLELGDSALYLCASSLAGADLSYEQYFGPGTRLTVT.

The table lists this clonotype with a count of one. The J gene is TRBJ2-3, the V gene TRBV3-1, with TRBD2 as a possible D gene (5 bases). Trimming cost V 4 bases and J 3 bases, with 20 bases left between them. From germline, CDR1 is LGHDT and CDR2 YNNKEL (reference sequence). The CDR3 spans 17 residues. This CDR3 reads CASSLFRRGWWTDTQYF. The CDR3 DNA reads as TGTGCCAGCAGCCTTTTTCGACGGGGATGGTGGACAGATACGCAGTATTTT.

This clonotype has just a few counts. The chain uses TRBV4-2 and TRBJ2-5; D not resolved. The germline gives CDR1 LGHNA, CDR2 YNFKEQ. Trimming stripped 1 base from V and 4 bases from J, with 13 bases between. The CDR3 contains 15 residues. The CDR3: CASSQGLEARETQYF. The CDR3 bases are TGTGCCAGCAGCCAAGGATTGGAAGCGAGAGAGACCCAGTACTTC.

The chain couples TRBV28 to TRBJ1-5; TRBD1 is a possible D gene (6 bases). Germline V gene sequence: CDR1 MDHEN, CDR2 SYDVKM. The CDR3 sequence is 15 residues long. With 7 bases removed from V and 6 bases from J, the gap between germline ends came to 19 bases. The CDR3 nucleotides read TGTGCCAGCACTGAACGGGGGCCCTCAGGTCAGCCCCAGCATTTT. Its protein is CASTERGPSGQPQHF.